This TCR beta chain was observed in a study of blood T cell repertoires in COVID-19. Across the study: Samples came from the United States, Italy and Spain, spanning acute and convalescent COVID-19. T cells, B-cell-depleted T cells, or PBMCs provided the cDNA or gDNA that served as material.

CDR1 is ENHRY, CDR2 SYGVKD, per germline. V lost 0 bases to trimming and J lost 8 bases, with 14 bases between them. This CDR3 spans 15 amino acids. Authors' analysis steps: Reference gene primer amplification yielded estimated nucleated cell counts. Using immunoSEQ multiplex PCR, the repertoire was profiled, and TCRdb retains in-frame clones only, with some absent. V and J calls and clone size follow that table, whereas D and trimming were derived from the DNA. The table has some 210,000 clones, just over 90% seen once. This receptor was obtained from a man younger than 45 with acute or convalescent COVID-19. Sequenced material: peripheral blood. The rearrangement uses TRBV10-3 and TRBJ2-1; tentative D call: TRBD1 (6 bases). This CDR3 is CAISESSQGEDEQFF. DNA for the CDR3: TGTGCCATCAGTGAGTCGTCACAGGGTGAGGATGAGCAGTTCTTC.